These 6 T cell receptor beta chains came from one sample sequenced in a study of blood T cells in healthy people across ages. For the second PCR, which ran for roughly 6 to 11 cycles, a sample-barcoded 5' primer and a J-beta primer mix were used. TCRdb used MiXCR to reprocess the 5' RACE reads, holding one entry per CDR3 protein. The sample yields hundreds of thousands of distinct CDR3 sequences, 29% seen once. The sample taken for sequencing was blood. The receptor source for this set is a woman aged 80 or over in good health.

Ten or more counts support this clonotype. The V and J genes are TRBV6-5 and TRBJ2-7; 7 positions match TRBD1. The CDR3 spans 14 residues. Per germline, CDR1 MNHEY and CDR2 SVGAGI. V lost 6 bases to trimming and J lost 7 bases; unmatched junction nucleotides: 12. The CDR3 is CASRRITGAGEQYF. CDR3 DNA sequence: TGTGCCAGCAGGCGTATAACAGGGGCTGGGGAGCAGTACTTC.

This clonotype was counted at least ten times. The chain recombines TRBV20-1 with TRBJ2-5; 9 nucleotides match TRBD1. The CDR3 covers 13 residues. V was pared by 7 bases and J by 6 bases, with 9 bases of the junction left unmatched. Per the germline V gene, CDR1 is DFQATT and CDR2 is SNEGSKA (reference sequence). The CDR3 loop is CSVTGTGKQTQYF. The DNA for the CDR3 is TGCAGTGTTACCGGGACAGGGAAACAGACCCAGTACTTC.

This clonotype was observed many times. The chain uses TRBV7-2 and TRBJ2-3; D gene ambiguous. The CDR3 spans 15 residues. V lost 0 bases, J lost 0 bases, and 7 bases lay in between. Germline values: CDR1 SGHTA, CDR2 FQGNSA. The CDR3 loop reads CASSLAPSSTDTQYF. The CDR3 DNA sequence: TGTGCCAGCAGCTTAGCCCCCTCTAGCACAGATACGCAGTATTTT.

This clonotype was seen at least ten times. The chain uses TRBV7-6 and TRBJ2-7; TRBD1 matches 8 bases. Losses at the gene ends were 5 bases for V and 6 bases for J; bases not matched to a gene: 3. Germline V gene data show CDR1 as SGHVS and CDR2 as FNYEAQ. CDR3 length equals 12 residues. This CDR3 reads CASSPDRGEQYF. The CDR3 DNA reads as TGTGCCAGCAGCCCCGACAGGGGCGAGCAGTACTTC.

There are many counts of this clonotype. This sequence joins TRBV6-1 and TRBJ1-6; 7 bases agree with TRBD1. J was trimmed by 6 bases and V by 7 bases; bases with no gene match: 6. The V gene's germline CDR1 is MNHNS and CDR2 SASEGT. The CDR3 is 14 amino acids. The CDR3 spells CASIRTGANSPLHF. The DNA of the CDR3 is TGTGCCAGCATACGGACAGGAGCTAATTCACCCCTCCACTTT.

The chain employs TRBV21-1 and TRBJ1-1; TRBD1 is the table's D call and was not checked against the DNA. TRBV21-1 corresponds to a pseudogene. The length of the CDR3 is 17 residues. The CDR3, as DNA: TGTGCCAGCAGCAAAAGGAAGGGGGCCGGAATGGACACTGAAGCTTTCTTT. Residues: CASSKRKGAGMDTEAFF.